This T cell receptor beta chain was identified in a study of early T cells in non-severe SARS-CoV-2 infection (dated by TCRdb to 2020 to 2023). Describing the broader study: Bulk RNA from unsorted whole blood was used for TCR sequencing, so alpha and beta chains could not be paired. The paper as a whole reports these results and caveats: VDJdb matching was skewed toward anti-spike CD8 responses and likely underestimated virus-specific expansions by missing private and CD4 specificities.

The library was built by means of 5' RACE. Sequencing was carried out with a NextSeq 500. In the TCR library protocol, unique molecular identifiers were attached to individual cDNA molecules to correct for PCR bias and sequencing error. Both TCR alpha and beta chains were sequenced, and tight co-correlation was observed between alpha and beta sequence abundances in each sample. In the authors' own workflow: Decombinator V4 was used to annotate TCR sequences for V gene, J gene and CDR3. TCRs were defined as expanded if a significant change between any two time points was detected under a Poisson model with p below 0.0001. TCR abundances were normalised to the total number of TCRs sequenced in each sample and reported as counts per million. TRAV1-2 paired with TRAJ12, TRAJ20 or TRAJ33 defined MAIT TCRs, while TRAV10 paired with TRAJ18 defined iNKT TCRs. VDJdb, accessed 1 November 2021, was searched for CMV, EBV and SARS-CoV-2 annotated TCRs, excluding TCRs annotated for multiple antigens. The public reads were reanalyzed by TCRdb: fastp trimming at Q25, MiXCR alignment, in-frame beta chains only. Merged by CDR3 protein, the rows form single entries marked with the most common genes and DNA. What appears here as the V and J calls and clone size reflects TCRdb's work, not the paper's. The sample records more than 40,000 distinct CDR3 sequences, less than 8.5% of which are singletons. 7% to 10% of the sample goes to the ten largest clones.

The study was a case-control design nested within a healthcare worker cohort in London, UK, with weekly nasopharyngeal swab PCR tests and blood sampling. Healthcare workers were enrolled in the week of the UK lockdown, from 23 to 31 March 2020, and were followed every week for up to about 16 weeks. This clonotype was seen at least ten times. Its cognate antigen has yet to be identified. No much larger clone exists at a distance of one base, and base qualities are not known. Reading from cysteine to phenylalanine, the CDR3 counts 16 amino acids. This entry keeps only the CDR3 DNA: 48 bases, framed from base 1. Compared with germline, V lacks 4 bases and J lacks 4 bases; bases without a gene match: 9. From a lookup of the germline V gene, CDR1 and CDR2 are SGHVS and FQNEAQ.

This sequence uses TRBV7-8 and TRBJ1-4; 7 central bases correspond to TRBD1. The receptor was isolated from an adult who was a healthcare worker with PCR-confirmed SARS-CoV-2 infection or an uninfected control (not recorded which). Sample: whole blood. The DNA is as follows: TGTGCCAGCAGCTCGAAACAGGGGTCGAATAATGAAAAACTGTTTTTT. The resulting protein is CASSSKQGSNNEKLFF.